Here is one T cell receptor beta chain with its context. This entry comes from a study of blood T cell repertoires in COVID-19. Overall study: The origin of the acute and convalescent COVID-19 samples was the United States, Italy and Spain. Sample material is recorded as cDNA or gDNA derived from T cells, B-cell-depleted T cells, or PBMCs.

Original data processing: How many nucleated cells were present was estimated from reference gene primer amplification. The protocol was immunoSEQ multiplex PCR, while the TCRdb copy is restricted to in-frame clones and leaves out a portion. The V and J calls and clone size come from that table; D and trimming were worked out from the DNA. The sample lists some 670,000 clones, 85% to 90% occurring once. This CDR3 has 14 residues. The sequenced sample was peripheral blood. The chain recombines TRBV21-1 with TRBJ1-1. TRBV21-1 is noted as a pseudogene. The receptor was derived from a woman aged 18-29 years with acute or convalescent COVID-19. The CDR3: CASSPPMEGTEAFF. In DNA, the CDR3 is TGTGCCAGCAGCCCGCCGATGGAGGGGACTGAAGCTTTCTTT.